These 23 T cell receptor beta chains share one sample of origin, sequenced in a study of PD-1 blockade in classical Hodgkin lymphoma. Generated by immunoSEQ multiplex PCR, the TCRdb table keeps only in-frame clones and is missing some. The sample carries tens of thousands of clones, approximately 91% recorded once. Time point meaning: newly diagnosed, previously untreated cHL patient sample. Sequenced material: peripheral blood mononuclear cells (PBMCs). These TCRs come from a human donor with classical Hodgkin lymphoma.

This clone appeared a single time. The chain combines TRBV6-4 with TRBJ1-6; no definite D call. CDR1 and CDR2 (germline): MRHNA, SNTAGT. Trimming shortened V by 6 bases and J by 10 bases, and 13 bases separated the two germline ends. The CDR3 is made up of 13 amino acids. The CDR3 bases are TGTGCCAGCAGACCTAATACGGGGTCACCCCTCCACTTT. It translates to CASRPNTGSPLHF.

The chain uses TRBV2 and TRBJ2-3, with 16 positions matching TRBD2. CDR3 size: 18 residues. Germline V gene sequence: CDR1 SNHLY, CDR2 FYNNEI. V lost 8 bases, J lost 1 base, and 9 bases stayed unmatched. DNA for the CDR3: TGTGCCAGCGACTTGGGACTAGCGGGAGGGGGGGGCACAGATACGCAGTATTTT. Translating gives CASDLGLAGGGGTDTQYF. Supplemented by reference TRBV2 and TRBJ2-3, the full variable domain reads EPEVTQTPSHQVTQMGQEVILRCVPISNHLYFYWYRQILGQKVEFLVSFYNNEISEKSEIFDDQFSVERPDGSNFTLKIRSTKLEDSAMYFCASDLGLAGGGGTDTQYFGPGTRLTVL.

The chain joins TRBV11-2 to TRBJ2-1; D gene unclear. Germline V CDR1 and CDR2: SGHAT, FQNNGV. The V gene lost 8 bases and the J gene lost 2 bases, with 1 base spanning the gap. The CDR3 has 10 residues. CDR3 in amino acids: CASAYNEQFF. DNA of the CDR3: TGTGCCAGCGCCTACAATGAGCAGTTCTTC.

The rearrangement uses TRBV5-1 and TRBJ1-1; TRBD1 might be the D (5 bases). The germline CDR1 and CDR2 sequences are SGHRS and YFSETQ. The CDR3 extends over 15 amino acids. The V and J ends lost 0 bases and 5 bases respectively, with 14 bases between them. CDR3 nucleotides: TGCGCCAGCAGCTTGGAGCAGGGTGGACGGACTGAAGCTTTCTTT. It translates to CASSLEQGGRTEAFF.

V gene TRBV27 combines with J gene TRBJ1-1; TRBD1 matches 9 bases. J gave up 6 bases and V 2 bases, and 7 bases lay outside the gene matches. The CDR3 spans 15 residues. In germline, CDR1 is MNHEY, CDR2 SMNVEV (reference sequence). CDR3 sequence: CASSLSTGGAPEAFF. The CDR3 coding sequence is TGTGCCAGCAGTTTAAGCACAGGGGGCGCCCCTGAAGCTTTCTTT.

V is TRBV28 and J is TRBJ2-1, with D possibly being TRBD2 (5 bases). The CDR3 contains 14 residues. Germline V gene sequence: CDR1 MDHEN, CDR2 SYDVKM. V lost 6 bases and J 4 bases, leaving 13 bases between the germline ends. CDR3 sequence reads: CASSVSGSYNEQFF. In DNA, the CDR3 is TGTGCCAGCAGCGTCTCGGGATCGTACAATGAGCAGTTCTTC.

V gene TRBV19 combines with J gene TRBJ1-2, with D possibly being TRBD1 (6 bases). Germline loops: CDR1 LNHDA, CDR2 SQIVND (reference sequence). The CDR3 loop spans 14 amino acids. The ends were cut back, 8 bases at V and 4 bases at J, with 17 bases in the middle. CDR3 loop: CASGRGARGYGYTF. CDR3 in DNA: TGTGCCAGTGGTAGGGGGGCGCGTGGCTATGGCTACACCTTC.

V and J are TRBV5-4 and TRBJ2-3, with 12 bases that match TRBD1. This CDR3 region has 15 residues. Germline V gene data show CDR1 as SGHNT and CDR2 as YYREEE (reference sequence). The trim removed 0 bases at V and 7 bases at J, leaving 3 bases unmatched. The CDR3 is CASSLEGQGANTQYF. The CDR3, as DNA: TGTGCCAGCAGCTTGGAGGGACAGGGGGCAAATACGCAGTATTTT.

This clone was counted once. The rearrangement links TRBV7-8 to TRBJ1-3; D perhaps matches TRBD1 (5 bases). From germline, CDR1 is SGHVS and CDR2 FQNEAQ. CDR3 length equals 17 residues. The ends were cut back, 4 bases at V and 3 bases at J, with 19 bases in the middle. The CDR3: CASSSRRVGGSGNTIYF. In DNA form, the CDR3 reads TGTGCCAGCAGCTCGAGAAGGGTGGGGGGAAGTGGAAACACCATATATTTT.

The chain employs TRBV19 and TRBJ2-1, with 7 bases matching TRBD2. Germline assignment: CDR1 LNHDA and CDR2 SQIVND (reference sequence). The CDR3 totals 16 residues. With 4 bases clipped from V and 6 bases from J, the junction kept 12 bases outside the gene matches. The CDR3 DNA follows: TGTGCCAGTAGTACTTCCGGGAGGATCCCGAGCAATGAGCAGTTCTTC. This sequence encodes CASSTSGRIPSNEQFF.

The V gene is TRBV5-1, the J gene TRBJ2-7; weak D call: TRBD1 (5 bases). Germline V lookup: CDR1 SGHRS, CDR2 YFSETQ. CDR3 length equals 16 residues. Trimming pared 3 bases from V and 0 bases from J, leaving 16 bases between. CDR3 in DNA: TGCGCCAGCAGCTGGCTGACAGTTACGAGCTCCTACGAGCAGTACTTC. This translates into CASSWLTVTSSYEQYF.

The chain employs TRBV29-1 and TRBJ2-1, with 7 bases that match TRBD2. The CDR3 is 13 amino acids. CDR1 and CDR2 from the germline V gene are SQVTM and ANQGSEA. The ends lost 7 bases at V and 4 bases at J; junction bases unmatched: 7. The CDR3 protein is CSARLANYNEQFF. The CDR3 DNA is TGCAGCGCGAGACTAGCCAATTACAATGAGCAGTTCTTC.

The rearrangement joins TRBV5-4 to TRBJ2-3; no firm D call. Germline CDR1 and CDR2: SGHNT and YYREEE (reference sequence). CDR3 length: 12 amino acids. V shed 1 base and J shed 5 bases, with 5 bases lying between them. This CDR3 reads CASSLSVDTQYF. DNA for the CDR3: TGTGCCAGCAGCTTGTCGGTAGATACGCAGTATTTT.

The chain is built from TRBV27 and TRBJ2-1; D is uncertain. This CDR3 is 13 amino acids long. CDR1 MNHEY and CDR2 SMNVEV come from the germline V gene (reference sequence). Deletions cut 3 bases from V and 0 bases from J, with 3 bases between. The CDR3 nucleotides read TGTGCCAGCAGTTTTAACTCCTACAATGAGCAGTTCTTC. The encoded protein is CASSFNSYNEQFF.

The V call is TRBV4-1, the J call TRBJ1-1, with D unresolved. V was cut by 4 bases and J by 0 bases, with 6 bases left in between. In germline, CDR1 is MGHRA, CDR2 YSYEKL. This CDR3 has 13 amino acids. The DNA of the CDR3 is TGCGCCAGCAGCCTAGATATGAACACTGAAGCTTTCTTT. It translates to CASSLDMNTEAFF.

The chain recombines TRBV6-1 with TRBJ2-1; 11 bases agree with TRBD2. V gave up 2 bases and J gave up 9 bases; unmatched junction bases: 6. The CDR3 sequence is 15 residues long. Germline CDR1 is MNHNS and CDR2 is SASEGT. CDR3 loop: CASSEPTSGISEQFF. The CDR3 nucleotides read TGTGCCAGCAGTGAACCGACTAGCGGGATTAGTGAGCAGTTCTTC.

CDR3 sequence: CASSSQGSYIYGYTF. CDR3 DNA: TGTGCCAGCTCATCGCAGGGGTCTTATATCTATGGCTACACCTTC. The V gene is TRBV6-6, the J gene TRBJ1-2; maybe TRBD1 (6 bases). Germline V gene sequence: CDR1 MNHNY, CDR2 SVGAGI (reference sequence). V was shortened by 8 bases and J by 4 bases, with 20 bases between the two germline ends. The CDR3 covers 15 residues.

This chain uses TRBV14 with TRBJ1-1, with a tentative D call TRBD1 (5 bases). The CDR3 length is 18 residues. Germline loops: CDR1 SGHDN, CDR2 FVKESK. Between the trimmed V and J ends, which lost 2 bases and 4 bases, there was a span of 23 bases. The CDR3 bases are TGTGCCAGCAGCCAATACTCCCTCAGGGCTGGTGCTAGCACTGAAGCTTTCTTT. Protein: CASSQYSLRAGASTEAFF. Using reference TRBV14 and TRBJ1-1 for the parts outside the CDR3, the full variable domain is EAGVTQFPSHSVIEKGQTVTLRCDPISGHDNLYWYRRVMGKEIKFLLHFVKESKQDESGMPNNRFLAERTGGTYSTLKVQPAELEDSGVYFCASSQYSLRAGASTEAFFGQGTRLTVV.

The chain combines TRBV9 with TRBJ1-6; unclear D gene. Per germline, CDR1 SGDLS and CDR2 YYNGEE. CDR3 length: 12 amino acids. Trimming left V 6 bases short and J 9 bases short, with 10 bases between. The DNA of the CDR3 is TGTGCCAGCACCGGCGAGGGTTCACCCCTCCACTTT. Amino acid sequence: CASTGEGSPLHF. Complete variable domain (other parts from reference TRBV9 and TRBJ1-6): DSGVTQTPKHLITATGQRVTLRCSPRSGDLSVYWYQQSLDQGLQFLIQYYNGEERAKGNILERFSAQQFPDLHSELNLSSLELGDSALYFCASTGEGSPLHFGNGTRLTVT.

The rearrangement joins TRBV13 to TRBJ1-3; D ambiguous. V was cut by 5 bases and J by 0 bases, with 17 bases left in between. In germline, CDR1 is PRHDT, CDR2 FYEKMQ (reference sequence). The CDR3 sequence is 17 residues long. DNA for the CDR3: TGTGCCAGCAGCCCTAATGAGCTTTTTAGCTCTGGAAACACCATATATTTT. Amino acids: CASSPNELFSSGNTIYF.

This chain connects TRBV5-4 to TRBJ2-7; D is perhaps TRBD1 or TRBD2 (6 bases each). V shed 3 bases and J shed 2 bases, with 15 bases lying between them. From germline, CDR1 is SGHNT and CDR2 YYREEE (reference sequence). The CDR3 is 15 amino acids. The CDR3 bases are TGTGCCAGCAGCTCCCGACAGGAGGGGGCCTACGAGCAGTACTTC. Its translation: CASSSRQEGAYEQYF.

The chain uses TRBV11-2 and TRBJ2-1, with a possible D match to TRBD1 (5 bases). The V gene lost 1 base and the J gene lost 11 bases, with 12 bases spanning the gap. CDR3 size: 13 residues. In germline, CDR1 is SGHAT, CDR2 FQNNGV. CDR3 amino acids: CASSLARRGKQFF. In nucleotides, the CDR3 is TGTGCCAGCAGCTTAGCCCGAAGGGGCAAGCAGTTCTTC. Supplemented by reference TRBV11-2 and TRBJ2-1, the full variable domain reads EAGVAQSPRYKIIEKRQSVAFWCNPISGHATLYWYQQILGQGPKLLIQFQNNGVVDDSQLPKDRFSAERLKGVDSTLKIQPAKLEDSAVYLCASSLARRGKQFFGPGTRLTVL.

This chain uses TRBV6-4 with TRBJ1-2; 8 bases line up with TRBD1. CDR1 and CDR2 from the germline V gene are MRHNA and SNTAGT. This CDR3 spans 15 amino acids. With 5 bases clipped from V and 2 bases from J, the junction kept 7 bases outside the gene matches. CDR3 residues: CASSRLQGGNYGYTF. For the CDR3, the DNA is TGTGCCAGCAGTCGCTTACAGGGGGGCAACTATGGCTACACCTTC.